Presented here are 30 T cell receptor beta chains from one specimen sequenced in a study of response to subunit inactivated influenza vaccine. TCRdb passed the RT-PCR reads through MiXCR, listing each CDR3 protein once. The sample lists under 850,000 distinct CDR3 sequences, about 18% occurring once. The sample in question was PBMCs from blood, obtained 4 to 6 days after vaccination. These receptors were collected from a middle-aged man who received an inactivated influenza vaccine.

This clonotype was recorded many times. This chain joins TRBV7-3 and TRBJ1-1; D gene uncertain. CDR1 and CDR2 from the germline V gene are SGHTA and FQGTGA. Trimming pared 0 bases from V and 2 bases from J, leaving 10 bases between. The CDR3 contains 15 residues. The CDR3 is CASSLTWRPNTEAFF. Here the CDR3 DNA reads TGTGCCAGCAGCTTAACGTGGAGACCTAACACTGAAGCTTTCTTT.

This clonotype was seen a few times. The rearrangement uses TRBV6-5 and TRBJ1-2; no reliable D call. The CDR3 runs 12 residues. The germline V gene encodes CDR1 MNHEY and CDR2 SVGAGI. Trimming shortened V by 2 bases and J by 7 bases, and 8 bases separated the two germline ends. The CDR3 sequence is CASSYARGGYTF. CDR3 DNA: TGTGCCAGCAGTTACGCCAGAGGTGGCTACACCTTC.

This clonotype was counted a few times. This chain connects TRBV7-8 to TRBJ1-6; weak D call: TRBD1 (6 bases). Trimming shortened V by 5 bases and J by 10 bases, and 15 bases separated the two germline ends. From germline, CDR1 is SGHVS and CDR2 FQNEAQ. This CDR3 contains 14 residues. The CDR3 is CASSPRQERSPLHF. As DNA, the CDR3 is TGTGCCAGCAGCCCGCGACAGGAGCGGTCACCCCTCCACTTT.

This clonotype was counted between two and nine times. The CDR3 loop reads CASSVTSVSGKSTDTQYF. CDR3 nucleotide sequence: TGTGCCAGCAGCGTAACCTCCGTTAGCGGGAAGAGCACAGATACGCAGTATTTT. The V call is TRBV9, the J call TRBJ2-3; 8 bases are shared with TRBD2. The CDR3 is 18 amino acids. Per germline, CDR1 SGDLS and CDR2 YYNGEE. J lost 0 bases, V lost 1 base, and 10 bases had no gene match. The full variable domain, with the rest looked up from reference TRBV9 and TRBJ2-3, is DSGVTQTPKHLITATGQRVTLRCSPRSGDLSVYWYQQSLDQGLQFLIQYYNGEERAKGNILERFSAQQFPDLHSELNLSSLELGDSALYFCASSVTSVSGKSTDTQYFGPGTRLTVL.

V and J are TRBV10-3 and TRBJ2-7, with 7 nucleotides matching TRBD1. CDR1 and CDR2 from the germline V gene are ENHRY and SYGVKD. Trimming cost V 7 bases and J 7 bases; bases outside gene matches: 13. This CDR3 comprises 14 residues. In nucleotides, the CDR3 is TGTGCCATCACTCCCGGGACAGTATCCAGGGAGCAGTACTTC. Translation: CAITPGTVSREQYF.

This clonotype was recorded at least ten times. This chain connects TRBV7-9 to TRBJ2-7, with 8 bases aligning to TRBD1. The CDR3 covers 15 residues. V lost 3 bases and J lost 3; bases outside the gene matches: 7. Per the germline V gene, CDR1 is SEHNR and CDR2 is FQNEAQ (reference sequence). CDR3 in DNA: TGTGCCAGCAGCTTCGACGGGACAGGTATCTACGAGCAGTACTTC. It codes for CASSFDGTGIYEQYF.

The genes are TRBV28 and TRBJ2-1; 7 bases map to TRBD1. Germline V gene data show CDR1 as MDHEN and CDR2 as SYDVKM. Losses at the gene ends were 5 bases for V and 1 base for J; bases not matched to a gene: 5. The length of the CDR3 is 15 residues. The CDR3 nucleotides are TGTGCCAGCAGTGCCGCACAGGGGTCCTACAATGAGCAGTTCTTC. Amino acid sequence: CASSAAQGSYNEQFF.

This clonotype has a count of ten or more. This rearrangement joins TRBV15 to TRBJ1-3; D is ambiguous. This CDR3 contains 17 residues. V was shortened by 1 base and J by 0 bases, with 13 bases between the two germline ends. Germline V gene sequence: CDR1 LNHNV, CDR2 YYDKDF (reference sequence). CDR3 in DNA: TGTGCCACCAGCAGAGGGGGAGGGCCCTCCTCTGGAAACACCATATATTTT. This sequence encodes CATSRGGGPSSGNTIYF.

This clonotype was seen only a few times. The rearrangement links TRBV6-2 or TRBV6-3 to TRBJ2-7; 10 bases agree with TRBD1. Germline lookup yields CDR1 MNHEY and CDR2 SVGEGT. The CDR3 covers 15 residues. Trimming removed 5 bases from V and 3 bases from J; junction bases left unmatched: 7. CDR3 DNA sequence: TGTGCCAGCAGTAACCTACGGACAGGGGGCTACGAGCAGTACTTC. This gives the protein CASSNLRTGGYEQYF.

The chain uses TRBV6-1 and TRBJ1-1; the D is unclear. Trimming removed 6 bases from V and 6 bases from J, with 20 bases in between. This CDR3 region has 15 residues. CDR1 MNHNS and CDR2 SASEGT come from the germline V gene. The CDR3 protein is CASSPNLFGSAEAFF. CDR3 DNA: TGTGCCAGCAGCCCGAATCTGTTCGGTTCGGCTGAAGCTTTCTTT.

V is TRBV29-1 and J is TRBJ2-7, with 7 positions matching TRBD1. Germline assignment: CDR1 SQVTM and CDR2 ANQGSEA. The CDR3 contains 13 residues. Unmatched junction bases numbered 5, after V lost 6 bases and J lost 0 bases. CDR3 loop: CSVLRDSSYEQYF. As DNA, the CDR3 is TGCAGCGTCCTCCGGGACAGCTCCTACGAGCAGTACTTC.

The chain carries TRBV6-6 and TRBJ2-2; the D is unclear. CDR1 and CDR2 (germline): MNHNY, SVGAGI (reference sequence). V dropped 5 bases and J dropped 6 bases, with 7 bases sitting between them. This CDR3 has 12 residues. The CDR3 reads CASSNRAGELFF. The CDR3 DNA reads TGTGCCAGCAGTAACCGCGCCGGGGAGCTGTTTTTT.

There are a few counts of this clonotype. This sequence joins TRBV24-1 and TRBJ2-1, with D perhaps matching TRBD2 (5 bases). The CDR3 runs to 16 residues. Between the trimmed V and J ends, which lost 2 bases and 0 bases, there was a span of 10 bases. Germline CDR1 reads KGHDR; CDR2 reads SFDVKD. CDR3 bases: TGTGCCACCAGTGATTCGGGGTCCCGCTCCTACAATGAGCAGTTCTTC. Its protein is CATSDSGSRSYNEQFF.

The chain employs TRBV6-1 and TRBJ2-1; 13 bases line up with TRBD2. There are 15 residues in the CDR3. Per the germline V gene, CDR1 is MNHNS and CDR2 is SASEGT. With 7 bases clipped from V and 10 bases from J, the junction kept 10 bases outside the gene matches. The CDR3 DNA reads as TGTGCCAGCAAGGAAGGACTAGCGGGGGTCGGAGAGCAGTTCTTC. This gives the protein CASKEGLAGVGEQFF.

This chain connects TRBV7-2 to TRBJ2-7, with a possible D match to TRBD1 (6 bases). The CDR3 consists of 14 residues. V lost 5 bases and J 2 bases, leaving 13 bases between the germline ends. In germline, CDR1 is SGHTA, CDR2 FQGNSA. This chain's CDR3 is CASSPRQVTYEQYF. In DNA form, the CDR3 reads TGTGCCAGCAGCCCCCGACAGGTCACCTACGAGCAGTACTTC.

This clonotype has a handful of counts. The chain carries TRBV9 and TRBJ2-7; D gene unclear. Germline V gives CDR1 SGDLS, CDR2 YYNGEE. V lost 4 bases and J 6 bases, leaving 14 bases between the germline ends. The length of the CDR3 is 13 residues. CDR3 in amino acids: CASSPRSTTEQYF. CDR3 in DNA: TGTGCCAGCAGCCCCCGATCGACGACCGAGCAGTACTTC.

J is TRBJ1-2 and V is TRBV5-8, with a weak D call TRBD1 (5 bases). Germline CDR1 reads SGHTS; CDR2 reads YDEGEE. The CDR3 contains 17 residues. Trimming cost V 0 bases and J 4 bases, with 19 bases left between them. The CDR3 nucleotides read TGTGCCAGCAGCTTGGATGGGACCCGGGCGGAGATCTATGGCTACACCTTC. Protein sequence: CASSLDGTRAEIYGYTF.

This clonotype was counted many times. The CDR3 sequence: CASSVGPGTNEQFF. The CDR3 DNA is TGTGCCAGCAGCGTAGGTCCGGGGACCAATGAGCAGTTCTTC. This chain connects TRBV9 to TRBJ2-1; either TRBD1 or TRBD2 may fit D (5 bases each). The germline V and J ends were trimmed by 0 bases and 6 bases, with 10 bases remaining between them. The CDR3 consists of 14 residues. CDR1 is SGDLS, CDR2 YYNGEE, per germline.

This clonotype was picked up many times. The V and J genes are TRBV10-3 and TRBJ2-7; D tentatively reads TRBD1 or TRBD2 (5 bases each). Looked up from germline, CDR1 is ENHRY and CDR2 is SYGVKD. V was trimmed by 10 bases and J by 4 bases, leaving 14 bases between them. The CDR3 extends over 12 amino acids. Here the CDR3 DNA reads TGTGCCACCCGGGACCTTCAATACGAGCAGTACTTC. Its translation: CATRDLQYEQYF.

The chain is built from TRBV20-1 and TRBJ2-7; no firm D call. Germline-derived CDR1 and CDR2 are DFQATT and SNEGSKA (reference sequence). The length of the CDR3 is 13 residues. The V end was cut by 0 bases, the J end by 3 bases, with 9 bases between. The CDR3 DNA sequence: TGCAGTGCTAGAGATCGGATAGTCTACGAGCAGTACTTC. As protein: CSARDRIVYEQYF.

This clonotype was counted a few times. CDR3 in amino acids: CATSDPRQGGYEQYF. CDR3 in DNA: TGTGCCACCAGTGACCCTCGACAGGGAGGATACGAGCAGTACTTC. This chain links TRBV24-1 with TRBJ2-7; D is possibly TRBD1 (7 bases). Between the trimmed V and J ends, which lost 4 bases and 4 bases, there was a span of 16 bases. The CDR3 loop spans 15 amino acids. Germline V gene sequence: CDR1 KGHDR, CDR2 SFDVKD.

This clonotype occurred a few times. This chain connects TRBV12-3 or TRBV12-4 to TRBJ1-1; D might be TRBD1 (5 bases). Trimming removed 6 bases at V and 5 bases at J, with 19 bases between. CDR3 size: 15 residues. CDR3 region: CASRDNVGDETEAFF. Written as DNA, the CDR3 is TGTGCCAGCAGAGATAACGTGGGGGACGAAACTGAAGCTTTCTTT.

The J gene is TRBJ1-5, the V gene TRBV6-1; D unresolved. Germline CDR1 and CDR2: MNHNS and SASEGT. Trimming stripped 5 bases from V and 3 bases from J, with 17 bases between. CDR3 length: 16 residues. CDR3 DNA: TGTGCCAGCAGTCCCCCCCGGTATGGGGTCAATCAGCCCCAGCATTTT. Its translation is CASSPPRYGVNQPQHF.

This clonotype was counted a few times. The chain uses TRBV20-1 and TRBJ1-5; D might be TRBD1 (5 bases). Germline CDR1 DFQATT, CDR2 SNEGSKA (reference sequence). Trimming shortened V by 2 bases and J by 1 base, and 12 bases separated the two germline ends. This CDR3 comprises 15 residues. The CDR3 here is CSARPRAGSNQPQHF. The CDR3 region has the DNA TGCAGTGCTAGACCCAGGGCAGGGAGCAATCAGCCCCAGCATTTT.

This clonotype occurred many times. The rearrangement joins TRBV29-1 to TRBJ2-2; 7 nucleotides agree with TRBD2. Per the germline V gene, CDR1 is SQVTM and CDR2 is ANQGSEA. This CDR3 region has 13 residues. Trimming took 4 bases from V and 3 from J; bases not matched to a gene: 2. CDR3 sequence (DNA): TGCAGCGTTGGAAGCGGGGACACCGGGGAGCTGTTTTTT. Its protein product is CSVGSGDTGELFF.

The chain recombines TRBV7-2 with TRBJ2-3, with unresolved D. Germline V lookup: CDR1 SGHTA, CDR2 FQGNSA. The CDR3 loop spans 13 amino acids. V was clipped by 5 bases and J by 5 bases, with 11 bases between them. The CDR3 DNA reads TGTGCCAGCAGCGCTCTTGCAAGAGATACGCAGTATTTT. This sequence encodes CASSALARDTQYF.

This chain uses TRBV6-2 or TRBV6-3 with TRBJ1-5; TRBD1 is a possible D gene (6 bases). Germline V gene sequence: CDR1 MNHEY, CDR2 SVGEGT. The length of the CDR3 is 20 residues. Trimming left V 6 bases short and J 4 bases short, with 31 bases between. The DNA for the CDR3 is TGTGCCAGCAGCCCCTCAACAGGGCAGGGGTACCCTACGGGGAATCAGCCCCAGCATTTT. Translated, it gives CASSPSTGQGYPTGNQPQHF.

The chain combines TRBV20-1 with TRBJ2-3; D perhaps matches TRBD1 (5 bases). Germline lookup yields CDR1 DFQATT and CDR2 SNEGSKA (reference sequence). V lost 0 bases to trimming and J lost 1 base, with 11 bases between them. The CDR3 spans 15 residues. Here the CDR3 reads CSARDPREGTDTQYF. The CDR3 nucleotides are TGCAGTGCTAGAGATCCCAGGGAAGGCACAGATACGCAGTATTTT.

This clonotype appeared many times. The genes are TRBV20-1 and TRBJ2-5, with D possibly matching TRBD1 (6 bases). Germline V gene lookup returns CDR1 DFQATT and CDR2 SNEGSKA (reference sequence). V lost 3 bases and J lost 2, with 7 bases in between. CDR3 size: 12 residues. CDR3 nucleotides: TGCAGTGCTAGGGACAGACAAGAGACCCAGTACTTC. Residues: CSARDRQETQYF.

This clonotype was detected many times. The chain couples TRBV20-1 to TRBJ2-3; 8 bases are a match to TRBD2. J gave up 1 base and V 6 bases, and 6 bases lay outside the gene matches. The germline V gene encodes CDR1 DFQATT and CDR2 SNEGSKA (reference sequence). This CDR3 contains 14 residues. CDR3 sequence: CSAKKRGRTDTQYF. In DNA, the CDR3 is TGCAGTGCCAAAAAGCGGGGGCGCACAGATACGCAGTATTTT.